This T cell receptor beta chain was sequenced for a study of blood T cell repertoires in COVID-19 (dated by TCRdb to the early 2020s). The study in broad terms: Samples from collaborators originated in the United States, Italy and Spain and spanned both the acute and convalescent phases of COVID-19. The samples were drawn from the first 160 participants of the ongoing ImmuneRACE study and from 1,254 subjects provided by 6 global collaborators. HLA class I and class II types, where available, came from metadata supplied by the sample provider rather than from assay-based typing. The repertoires were released in a freely available public database intended as a resource for research on the immune response to SARS-CoV-2. Sample metadata almost always included a de-identified subject ID, COVID-19 status, age in years and sex. The material from the prospective study consisted of cDNA or gDNA derived from T cells, B-cell-depleted T cells, or PBMCs. Subjects who had been exposed to COVID-19, were actively infected with it, or had recovered from it provided the deeply sampled blood TCRbeta repertoires that made up the dataset.

Whole blood was collected in K2EDTA tubes by collaborating institutions according to the institutions' own protocols. For TCRbeta analysis, collaborators shipped samples as frozen whole blood, isolated PBMCs, or DNA extracted from either of those sample types. What the work shows at the level of the full study, not this receptor alone: Clinical and demographic metadata were provided uncurated, with the amount varying by source and participant.

Notes on this clone: The specificity of this receptor is unknown. No qualities accompany the bases; no much larger clone lies one base away.

The cysteine opens and the phenylalanine closes a CDR3 of 11 amino acids. The only DNA kept is the CDR3, 33 bases in frame from the first base. Between the V and J ends, shortened by 7 bases and 8 bases respectively, the junction contains 11 bases. The germline V gene gives CDR1 as MDHEN and CDR2 as SYDVKM. TCRbeta CDR3 regions were amplified from genomic DNA using the immunoSEQ Assay, a bias-controlled multiplex PCR. On the study's bioinformatics: The number of nucleated cells in each sample was estimated from the amplification of reference gene primers within the assay. To quantify the absolute abundance of each unique TCRbeta CDR3 rearrangement, sequence reads were collapsed and filtered. Productive Simpson clonality was computed per sample as the square root of Simpson's diversity index over productive rearrangements. Here the immuneACCESS table is served through TCRdb, limited to in-frame sequences with V and J called. Missing clones are a known gap in these copies; in checked studies unresolved V genes cover under half, and the rest lacks a known reason. The DNA gave D and trimming, while V, J and clone size come from that table. The sample yields 250,000 or so clones; approximately 91% were counted once. The biggest ten clones account for less than 3% of the sample.

The rearrangement combines TRBV28 with TRBJ1-2; TRBD1 is possibly the D segment (5 matching bases). Input material: peripheral blood. The receptor was derived from a woman in her sixties or seventies with acute or convalescent COVID-19. The DNA reads as follows: TGTGCCAGCACAGGGAAGGACGGCTACACCTTC. Its protein product is CASTGKDGYTF.